The sample holds one count of the clone carrying this TCR beta chain. This record comes from a study of cytomegalovirus exposure and HLA in healthy donors. The primer mix had 60 Vbeta and 13 Jbeta primers. Profiled with immunoSEQ multiplex PCR; TCRdb holds only in-frame clones, not every one. The sample contains 85,000 to 100,000 clones, roughly 80% of which appear only once. Trimming cost V 5 bases and J 3 bases; bases outside gene matches: 22. Germline CDR1 SGHTA, CDR2 FQGNSA. The CDR3 runs to 19 residues. Sequencing used PBMCs. The clonotype originates from a man aged 35 to 55 in good health and CMV-seropositive. The rearrangement links TRBV7-2 to TRBJ2-7, with 7 bases matching TRBD2. The CDR3 coding sequence is TGTGCCAGCAGCGTCTTCCCGGGAGGCTTCGTCGGGCCTAACTACGAGCAGTACTTC. This codes for CASSVFPGGFVGPNYEQYF.